This TCR beta chain was obtained from a study of beta chain features in type 1 diabetes. Study-wide findings and caveats: Type 1 diabetes patients had moderately but significantly shorter TCRB CDR3s in all four CD4+ subsets.

Purity exceeded 95% in all sorted populations. Expressed TCRB transcripts were sequenced because the isolated RNA had all been reverse transcribed beforehand. Naive, central memory and regulatory T cell samples produced a mean of roughly 3.5 million reads. Produced via immunoSEQ multiplex PCR; TCRdb's table is partial and in-frame only. This table has fewer than 350,000 clones, roughly 21% appearing once. CDR3 size: 16 residues. Trimming at V came to 4 bases and at J to 0 bases, leaving 7 bases not matched to a gene. Looked up from germline, CDR1 is MNHNS and CDR2 is SASEGT. This clone turned up a few times. Its cognate antigen is unknown.

Sequenced: naive CD4+ T cells from blood. The sequence was obtained from a woman aged 18-29 years in good health. This chain links TRBV6-1 with TRBJ1-1, with 8 bases fitting TRBD1. CDR3 protein: CASSALTGVMNTEAFF. Written as DNA, the CDR3 is TGTGCCAGCAGTGCCCTGACAGGGGTGATGAACACTGAAGCTTTCTTT.